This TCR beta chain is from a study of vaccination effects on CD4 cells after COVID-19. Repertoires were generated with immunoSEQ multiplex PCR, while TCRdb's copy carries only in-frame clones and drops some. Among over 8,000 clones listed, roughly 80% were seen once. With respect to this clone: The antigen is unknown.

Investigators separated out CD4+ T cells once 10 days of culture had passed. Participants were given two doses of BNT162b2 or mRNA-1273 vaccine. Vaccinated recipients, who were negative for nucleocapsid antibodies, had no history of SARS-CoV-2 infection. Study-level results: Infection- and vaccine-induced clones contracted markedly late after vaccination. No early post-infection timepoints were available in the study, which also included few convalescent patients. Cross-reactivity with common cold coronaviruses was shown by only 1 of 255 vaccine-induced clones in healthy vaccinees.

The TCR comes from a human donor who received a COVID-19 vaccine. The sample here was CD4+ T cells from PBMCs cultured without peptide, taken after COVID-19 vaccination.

The CDR3 DNA reads as TGTGCCAGCAGCTTGGGGGGGGGCTATGGCTACACCTTC. Amino acid sequence: CASSLGGGYGYTF. The chain recombines TRBV5-5 with TRBJ1-2; tentative D call: TRBD1 (5 bases). V gave up 0 bases and J gave up 4 bases, with 7 bases separating them. The CDR3 runs 13 residues. Germline V lookup: CDR1 SGHKS, CDR2 YYEKEE (reference sequence). The whole variable domain, filled in from reference TRBV5-5 and TRBJ1-2, reads DAGVTQSPTHLIKTRGQQVTLRCSPISGHKSVSWYQQVLGQGPQFIFQYYEKEERGRGNFPDRFSARQFPNYSSELNVNALLLGDSALYLCASSLGGGYGYTFGSGTRLTVV.